The source of this TCR beta chain is a study of T-cell reconstitution after alpha-beta-depleted transplantation in children. The germline CDR1 and CDR2 sequences are DFQATT and SNEGSKA (reference sequence). There are 14 residues in the CDR3. Deletions cut 5 bases from V and 4 bases from J, with 16 bases between. Points from the study as a whole: After transplant, at about two months, alpha-beta T cells were reportedly derived from several hundred expanded graft clones. By one year post-transplant, T-cell counts and diversity largely arose from T cells that were newly produced. Several patients had high TCRbeta diversity at day 60; it came from surviving recipient T cells and thymic progenitors.

Concerning this clonotype itself: Its specificity is unknown.

A library of TCRbeta sequences, prepared with unique molecular identifiers, was generated. TCRdb redid the calling of the PCR reads with MiXCR, one entry per CDR3 protein. The sample holds 550,000 to 800,000 distinct CDR3 sequences, roughly 13% seen once. The receptor was derived from a girl aged 2-10 years with congenital amegakaryocytic thrombocytopenia, due to receive a stem cell transplant. Sequences were derived from PBMCs, sampled before TCRalphabeta/CD19-depleted stem cell transplant. The J gene is TRBJ2-3, the V gene TRBV20-1; D possibly corresponds to TRBD2 (6 bases). In DNA form, the CDR3 reads TGCAGTGCTCCGACTAGTAGAGGAGCAGATACGCAGTATTTT. It translates to CSAPTSRGADTQYF.